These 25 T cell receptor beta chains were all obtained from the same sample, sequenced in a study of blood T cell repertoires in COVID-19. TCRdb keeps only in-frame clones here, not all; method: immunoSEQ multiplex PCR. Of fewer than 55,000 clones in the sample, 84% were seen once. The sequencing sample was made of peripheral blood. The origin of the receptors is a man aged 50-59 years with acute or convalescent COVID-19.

CDR3 amino acids: CASSSYDRDPNEKLFF. DNA for the CDR3: TGTGCCAGCAGCTCCTACGACAGGGACCCTAATGAAAAACTGTTTTTT. The rearrangement uses TRBV5-4 and TRBJ1-4; 7 bases map to TRBD1. This CDR3 has 16 amino acids. The germline V gene encodes CDR1 SGHNT and CDR2 YYREEE (reference sequence). V gave up 3 bases and J gave up 3 bases; unmatched junction bases: 8.

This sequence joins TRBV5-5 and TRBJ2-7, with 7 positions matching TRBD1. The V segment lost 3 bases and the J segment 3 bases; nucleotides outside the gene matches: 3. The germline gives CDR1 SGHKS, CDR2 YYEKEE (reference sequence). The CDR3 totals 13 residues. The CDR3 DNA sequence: TGTGCCAGCAGCTCGACAGGGAACTACGAGCAGTACTTC. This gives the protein CASSSTGNYEQYF.

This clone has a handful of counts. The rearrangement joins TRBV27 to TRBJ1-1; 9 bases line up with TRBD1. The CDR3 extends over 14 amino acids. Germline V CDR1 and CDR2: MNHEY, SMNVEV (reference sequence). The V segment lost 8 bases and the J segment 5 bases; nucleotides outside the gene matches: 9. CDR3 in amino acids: CASGYRGQGTEAFF. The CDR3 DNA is TGTGCCAGCGGTTACAGGGGGCAGGGAACTGAAGCTTTCTTT.

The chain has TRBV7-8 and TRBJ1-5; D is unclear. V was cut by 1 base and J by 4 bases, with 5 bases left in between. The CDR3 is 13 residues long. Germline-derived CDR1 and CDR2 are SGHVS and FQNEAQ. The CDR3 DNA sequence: TGTGCCAGCAGCTTAGACGGGAATCAGCCCCAGCATTTT. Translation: CASSLDGNQPQHF.

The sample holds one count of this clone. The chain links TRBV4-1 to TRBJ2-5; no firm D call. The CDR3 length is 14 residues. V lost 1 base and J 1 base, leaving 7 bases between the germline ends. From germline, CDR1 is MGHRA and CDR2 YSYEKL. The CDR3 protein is CASSQALFQETQYF. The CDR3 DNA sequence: TGCGCCAGCAGCCAAGCCCTTTTCCAAGAGACCCAGTACTTC.

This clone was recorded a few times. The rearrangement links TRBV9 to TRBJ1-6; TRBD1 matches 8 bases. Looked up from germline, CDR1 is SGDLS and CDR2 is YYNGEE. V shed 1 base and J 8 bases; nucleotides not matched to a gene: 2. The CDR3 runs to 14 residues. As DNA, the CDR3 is TGTGCCAGCAGCGTAACACAGGGGGATTCACCCCTCCACTTT. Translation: CASSVTQGDSPLHF.

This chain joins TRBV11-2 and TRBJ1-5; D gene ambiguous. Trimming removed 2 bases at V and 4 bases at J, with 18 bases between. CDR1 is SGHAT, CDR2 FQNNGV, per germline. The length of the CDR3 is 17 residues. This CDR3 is CASSLRVGSQKNQPQHF. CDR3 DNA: TGTGCCAGCAGCTTACGGGTCGGAAGCCAGAAAAATCAGCCCCAGCATTTT.

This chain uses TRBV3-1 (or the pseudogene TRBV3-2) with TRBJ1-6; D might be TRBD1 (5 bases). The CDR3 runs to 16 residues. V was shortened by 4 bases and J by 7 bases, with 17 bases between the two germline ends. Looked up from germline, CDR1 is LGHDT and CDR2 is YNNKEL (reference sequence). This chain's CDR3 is CASSRGFEAANSPLHF. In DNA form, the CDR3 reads TGTGCCAGCAGCCGGGGCTTTGAGGCAGCCAATTCACCCCTCCACTTT.

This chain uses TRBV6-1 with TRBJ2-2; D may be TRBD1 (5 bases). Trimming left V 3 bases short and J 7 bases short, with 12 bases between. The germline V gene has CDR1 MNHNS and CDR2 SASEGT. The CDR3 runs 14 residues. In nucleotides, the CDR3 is TGTGCCAGCAGTGAGAGGTTTAGGGGCGGGGAGCTGTTTTTT. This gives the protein CASSERFRGGELFF.

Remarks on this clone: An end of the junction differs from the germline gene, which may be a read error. In DNA, the CDR3 is TGTGCCAGCAGTTTAGGAACAGGTCAGGGGAAAAAACTGTTTTTT. Translated: CASSLGTGQGKKLFF. The J gene is TRBJ1-4, the V gene TRBV11-2; weak D call: TRBD1 (6 bases). This CDR3 comprises 15 residues. Germline V gene sequence: CDR1 SGHAT, CDR2 FQNNGV. Based on the CDR3 plus reference TRBV11-2 and TRBJ1-4, the full variable domain is EAGVAQSPRYKIIEKRQSVAFWCNPISGHATLYWYQQILGQGPKLLIQFQNNGVVDDSQLPKDRFSAERLKGVDSTLKIQPAKLEDSAVYLCASSLGTGQGKKLFFGSGTQLSVL.

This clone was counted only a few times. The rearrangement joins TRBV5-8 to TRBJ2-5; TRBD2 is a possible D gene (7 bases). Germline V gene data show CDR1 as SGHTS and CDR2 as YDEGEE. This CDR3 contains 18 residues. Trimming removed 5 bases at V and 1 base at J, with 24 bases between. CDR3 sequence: CASRSDVLAGAIQETQYF. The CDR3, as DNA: TGTGCCAGCAGATCCGACGTACTGGCGGGGGCTATCCAAGAGACCCAGTACTTC.

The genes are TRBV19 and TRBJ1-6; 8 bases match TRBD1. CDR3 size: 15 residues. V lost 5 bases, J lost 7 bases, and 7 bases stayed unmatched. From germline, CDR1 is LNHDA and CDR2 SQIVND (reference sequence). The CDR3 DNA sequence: TGTGCCAGTAGTCCCAGGGGGCGCGGGAATTCACCCCTCCACTTT. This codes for CASSPRGRGNSPLHF.

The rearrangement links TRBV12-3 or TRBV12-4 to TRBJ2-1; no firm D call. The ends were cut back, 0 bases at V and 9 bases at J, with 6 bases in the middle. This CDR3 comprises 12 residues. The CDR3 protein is CASSLAAGEQFF. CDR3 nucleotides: TGTGCCAGCAGTTTAGCAGCCGGTGAGCAGTTCTTC.

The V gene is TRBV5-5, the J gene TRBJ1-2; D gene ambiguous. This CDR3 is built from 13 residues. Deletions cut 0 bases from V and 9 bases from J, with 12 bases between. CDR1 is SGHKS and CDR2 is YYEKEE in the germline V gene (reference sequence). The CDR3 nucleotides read TGTGCCAGCAGCTTGGACGACCGGGGTCGCTACACCTTC. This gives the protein CASSLDDRGRYTF.

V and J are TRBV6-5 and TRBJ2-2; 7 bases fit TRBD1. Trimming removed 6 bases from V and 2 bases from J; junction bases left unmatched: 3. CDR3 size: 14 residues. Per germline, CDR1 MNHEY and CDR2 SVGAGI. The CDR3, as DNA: TGTGCCAGCAGGGGACAGCCAAACACCGGGGAGCTGTTTTTT. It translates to CASRGQPNTGELFF.

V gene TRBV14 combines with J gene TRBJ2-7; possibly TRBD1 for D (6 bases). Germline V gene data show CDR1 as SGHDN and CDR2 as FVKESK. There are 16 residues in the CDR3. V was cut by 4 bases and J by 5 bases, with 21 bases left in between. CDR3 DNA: TGTGCCAGCAGCCGGTTCCCTACAGGGTGGAGCGACGAGCAGTACTTC. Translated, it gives CASSRFPTGWSDEQYF. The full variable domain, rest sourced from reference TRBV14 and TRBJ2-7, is EAGVTQFPSHSVIEKGQTVTLRCDPISGHDNLYWYRRVMGKEIKFLLHFVKESKQDESGMPNNRFLAERTGGTYSTLKVQPAELEDSGVYFCASSRFPTGWSDEQYFGPGTRLTVT.

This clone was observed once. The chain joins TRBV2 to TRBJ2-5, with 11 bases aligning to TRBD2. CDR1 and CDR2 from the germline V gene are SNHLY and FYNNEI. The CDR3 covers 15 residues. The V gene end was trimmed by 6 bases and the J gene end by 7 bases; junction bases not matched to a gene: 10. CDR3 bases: TGTGCCAGCAGCATAGCGGGGGGGACAGTCGGGACCCAGTACTTC. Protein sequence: CASSIAGGTVGTQYF.

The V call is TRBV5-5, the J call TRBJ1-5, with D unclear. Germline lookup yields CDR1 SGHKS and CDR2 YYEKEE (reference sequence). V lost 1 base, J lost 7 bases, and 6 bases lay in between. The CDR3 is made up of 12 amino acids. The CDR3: CASSLLGQPQHF. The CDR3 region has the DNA TGTGCCAGCAGCTTGCTGGGCCAGCCCCAGCATTTT.

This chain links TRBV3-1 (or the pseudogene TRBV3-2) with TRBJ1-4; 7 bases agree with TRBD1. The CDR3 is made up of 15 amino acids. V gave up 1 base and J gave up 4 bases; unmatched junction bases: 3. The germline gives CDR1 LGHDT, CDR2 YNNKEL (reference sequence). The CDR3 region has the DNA TGTGCCAGCAGCCAAGTAACAGGGGTTAATGAAAAACTGTTTTTT. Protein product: CASSQVTGVNEKLFF.

CDR3 region: CAWWTGEAGNTIYF. The DNA of the CDR3 is TGTGCCTGGTGGACAGGGGAAGCTGGAAACACCATATATTTT. The chain joins TRBV30 to TRBJ1-3; 9 bases are shared with TRBD1. Germline assignment: CDR1 GTSNPN and CDR2 SVGIG (reference sequence). J gave up 2 bases and V 5 bases, and 4 bases lay outside the gene matches. CDR3 length: 14 residues.

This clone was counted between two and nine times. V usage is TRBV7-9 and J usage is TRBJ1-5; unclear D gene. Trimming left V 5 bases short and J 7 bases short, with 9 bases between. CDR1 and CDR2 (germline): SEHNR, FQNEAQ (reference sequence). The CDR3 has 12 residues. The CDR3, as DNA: TGTGCCAGCAGCATTCAGGAACAGCCCCAGCATTTT. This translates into CASSIQEQPQHF. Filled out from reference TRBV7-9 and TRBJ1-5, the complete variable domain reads DTGVSQNPRHKITKRGQNVTFRCDPISEHNRLYWYRQTLGQGPEFLTYFQNEAQLEKSRLLSDRFSAERPKGSFSTLEIQRTEQGDSAMYLCASSIQEQPQHFGDGTRLSIL.

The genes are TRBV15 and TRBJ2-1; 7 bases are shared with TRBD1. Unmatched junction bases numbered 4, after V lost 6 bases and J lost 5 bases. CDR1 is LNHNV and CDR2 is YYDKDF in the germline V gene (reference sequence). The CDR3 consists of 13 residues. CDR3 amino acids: CATSPGTDNEQFF. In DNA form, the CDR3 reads TGTGCCACCAGTCCGGGGACAGACAATGAGCAGTTCTTC.

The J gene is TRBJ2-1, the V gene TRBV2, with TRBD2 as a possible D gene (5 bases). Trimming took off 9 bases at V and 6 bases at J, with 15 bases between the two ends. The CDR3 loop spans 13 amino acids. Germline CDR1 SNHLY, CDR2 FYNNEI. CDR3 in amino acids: CASAQGLGNEQFF. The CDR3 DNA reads TGTGCCAGTGCCCAAGGACTGGGCAATGAGCAGTTCTTC.

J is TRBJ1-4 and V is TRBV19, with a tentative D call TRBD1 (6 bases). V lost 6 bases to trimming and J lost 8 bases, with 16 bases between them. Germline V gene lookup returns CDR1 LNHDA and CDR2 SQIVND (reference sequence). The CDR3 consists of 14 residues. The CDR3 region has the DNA TGTGCCAGTAGAAAGGCAGGGGTTCGGGAAAAACTGTTTTTT. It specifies CASRKAGVREKLFF.

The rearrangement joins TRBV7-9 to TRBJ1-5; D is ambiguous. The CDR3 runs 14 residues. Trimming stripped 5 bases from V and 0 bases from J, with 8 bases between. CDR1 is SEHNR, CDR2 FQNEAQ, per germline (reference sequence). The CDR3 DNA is TGTGCCAGCAGCAACTCCTTTAGCAATCAGCCCCAGCATTTT. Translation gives CASSNSFSNQPQHF.